Each of the 8 T cell receptor beta chains below was sequenced from the same sample in a study of low-dose radiotherapy and immunotherapy resistance in tumors. Time point specified: after trial treatment. The treatment: LDRT plus nivolumab, ipilimumab, low-dose cyclophosphamide and aspirin (RACIN trial). Both TCRalpha and TCRbeta chains were reverse transcribed with V-gene-specific primers. Both a constant-region primer and a V-primer adapter served to amplify TCRs across 15 to 20 PCR cycles. A single record per CDR3 protein comes from TCRdb applying MiXCR to the reads. The table records around 100,000 distinct CDR3 sequences, 20% to 25% of them present only once. The sample consisted of PBMCs, taken after low-dose radiotherapy plus immunotherapy. The receptors originated from a female donor with ovarian cancer.

A few counts support this clonotype. The V and J genes are TRBV27 and TRBJ2-3, with TRBD2 matching 9 bases. CDR3 length: 15 amino acids. The trim removed 10 bases at V and 1 base at J, leaving 9 bases unmatched. Germline V lookup: CDR1 MNHEY, CDR2 SMNVEV (reference sequence). CDR3: CATKTRTSGTDTQYF. CDR3 in DNA: TGTGCCACCAAAACCCGGACTAGCGGCACAGATACGCAGTATTTT.

This sequence joins TRBV28 and TRBJ1-1; the D is unclear. The germline V gene has CDR1 MDHEN and CDR2 SYDVKM. This CDR3 region has 15 residues. The germline V and J ends were trimmed by 4 bases and 7 bases, with 19 bases remaining between them. The CDR3 DNA reads as TGTGCCAGCAGTTCTACCCCTCTCTCGGTTAATGAAGCTTTCTTT. Protein sequence: CASSSTPLSVNEAFF.

This clonotype was seen at least ten times. The CDR3 spells CASSLGLAFQSTGELFF. The CDR3 nucleotides are TGTGCCAGCAGCTTAGGACTAGCGTTCCAAAGTACCGGGGAGCTGTTTTTT. The V call is TRBV7-9, the J call TRBJ2-2, with 8 positions matching TRBD2. The CDR3 spans 17 residues. Trimming removed 1 base from V and 5 bases from J; junction bases left unmatched: 9. CDR1 SEHNR and CDR2 FQNEAQ come from the germline V gene (reference sequence).

This chain connects TRBV20-1 to TRBJ2-1; 10 bases map to TRBD2. CDR3 length: 18 amino acids. Germline CDR1 and CDR2: DFQATT and SNEGSKA (reference sequence). Germline trimming cut 4 bases from V and 0 bases from J; bases unmatched to any gene: 12. In nucleotides, the CDR3 is TGCAGTGCTAAAGCTAGCGGGGGCCCCTCGGGCTCCTACAATGAGCAGTTCTTC. This gives the protein CSAKASGGPSGSYNEQFF.

This clonotype has a count of ten or more. V and J are TRBV15 and TRBJ2-3, with D possibly TRBD2 on 5 matching bases. Germline assignment: CDR1 LNHNV and CDR2 YYDKDF (reference sequence). V was trimmed by 4 bases and J by 1 base, leaving 6 bases between them. The CDR3 has 13 amino acids. The CDR3 region has the DNA TGTGCCACCAGCATTAGCGGCACAGATACGCAGTATTTT. It encodes CATSISGTDTQYF.

In its sample, this clonotype was seen many times. The chain uses TRBV6-2 or TRBV6-3 and TRBJ2-2; TRBD2 matches 11 bases. The ends lost 5 bases at V and 1 base at J; junction bases unmatched: 9. Per germline, CDR1 MNHEY and CDR2 SVGEGT. The CDR3 runs 18 residues. DNA for the CDR3: TGTGCCAGCAGTGTTGGTAGCGGGGGGGCCAAGAACACCGGGGAGCTGTTTTTT. Encoded protein: CASSVGSGGAKNTGELFF.

As regards this clonotype: It differs at one base from a far larger clone, so likely a read error. The CDR3 here is CASSYSNQPQHF. The CDR3 DNA reads as TGTGCCAGCAGTTATAGCAATCAGCCCCAGCATTTT. V and J are TRBV28 and TRBJ1-5; no definite D call. CDR1 and CDR2 (germline): MDHEN, SYDVKM. This CDR3 region has 12 residues. Trimming cost V 4 bases and J 0 bases, with 1 base left between them.

This clonotype has at least ten counts. V gene TRBV12-3 or TRBV12-4 combines with J gene TRBJ2-1; 10 nucleotides align to TRBD2. The CDR3 contains 16 residues. V lost 6 bases to trimming and J lost 9 bases; unmatched junction nucleotides: 14. CDR3 region: CASRIAGGGLYVEQFF. The CDR3 nucleotides are TGTGCCAGCAGAATAGCGGGGGGTGGTCTTTACGTTGAGCAGTTCTTC.